These 18 T cell receptor beta chains originate from one sample sequenced in a study of neurological immune-mediated disorders. Using its own MiXCR run on the 5' RACE reads, TCRdb lists one record per CDR3 protein. The sample lists 30,000 or so distinct CDR3 sequences; 13% were seen once. Time point meaning: technical triplicate 2. The sample comprised CD4+ T cells from blood. All receptors derive from a female donor with HTLV-1-associated myelopathy (HAM/TSP).

This clonotype showed up many times. This chain joins TRBV20-1 and TRBJ1-2; D might be TRBD1 (6 bases). The CDR3 covers 13 residues. The V gene lost 4 bases and the J gene lost 2 bases, with 11 bases spanning the gap. Germline CDR1 and CDR2: DFQATT and SNEGSKA (reference sequence). The CDR3 loop reads CSATQGLNYGYTF. For the CDR3, the DNA is TGCAGTGCTACACAGGGTTTGAACTATGGCTACACCTTC.

In its sample, this clonotype was seen many times. The gene calls are TRBV7-9 and TRBJ2-7; D tentatively fits TRBD1 or TRBD2 (5 bases each). CDR1 SEHNR and CDR2 FQNEAQ come from the germline V gene (reference sequence). V dropped 5 bases and J dropped 7 bases, with 15 bases sitting between them. The CDR3 runs 13 residues. This chain's CDR3 is CASSPPGAREQYF. In DNA form, the CDR3 reads TGTGCCAGCAGCCCCCCCGGGGCGCGGGAGCAGTACTTC.

V usage is TRBV5-1 and J usage is TRBJ2-6; 11 nucleotides align to TRBD1. Per the germline V gene, CDR1 is SGHRS and CDR2 is YFSETQ. V dropped 4 bases and J dropped 16; count of bases not matched to a gene: 28. The CDR3 spans 20 residues. The CDR3 spells CASSLTWTGGISSGAKVLTF. The CDR3 DNA sequence: TGCGCCAGCAGCCTGACTTGGACAGGGGGCATCTCCTCTGGGGCCAAAGTACTGACTTTC.

This clonotype was seen at least ten times. V and J are TRBV6-2 or TRBV6-3 and TRBJ2-6; possibly TRBD1 for D (5 bases). This CDR3 region has 19 residues. Trimming shortened V by 4 bases and J by 0 bases, and 19 bases separated the two germline ends. CDR1 is MNHEY, CDR2 SVGEGT, per germline. CDR3 residues: CASSLFPGQASSGANVLTF. Here the CDR3 DNA reads TGTGCCAGCAGTTTATTTCCCGGACAAGCGAGCTCTGGGGCCAACGTCCTGACTTTC.

This clonotype was recorded many times. The chain combines TRBV10-3 with TRBJ2-5; TRBD1 matches at 8 bases. Germline lookup yields CDR1 ENHRY and CDR2 SYGVKD. This CDR3 has 15 residues. The J segment lost 0 bases and the V segment lost 3 bases, leaving 3 bases of the junction unmatched. The CDR3 loop is CAISDRGRNQETQYF. DNA for the CDR3: TGTGCCATCAGTGACAGGGGGCGCAACCAAGAGACCCAGTACTTC.

Many counts were recorded for this clonotype. The CDR3 loop reads CSVEFLQGNQETQYF. In nucleotides, the CDR3 is TGCAGCGTTGAATTCCTACAGGGGAACCAAGAGACCCAGTACTTC. This chain connects TRBV29-1 to TRBJ2-5; 7 bases map to TRBD1. This CDR3 is 15 amino acids long. Germline CDR1 reads SQVTM; CDR2 reads ANQGSEA. The trim removed 2 bases at V and 0 bases at J, leaving 6 bases unmatched.

This clonotype was counted at least ten times. The genes are TRBV5-5 and TRBJ2-1; the match to TRBD1 covers 7 bases. CDR3 length equals 12 residues. Germline assignment: CDR1 SGHKS and CDR2 YYEKEE (reference sequence). V trimming: 6 bases; J trimming: 7 bases; junction bases outside the gene matches: 4. CDR3 region: CASNEQGNEQFF. DNA of the CDR3: TGTGCCAGCAACGAACAGGGGAATGAGCAGTTCTTC.

This chain uses TRBV27 with TRBJ2-2; no clear D gene. Trimming pared 4 bases from V and 10 bases from J, leaving 16 bases between. This CDR3 comprises 14 residues. The germline V gene has CDR1 MNHEY and CDR2 SMNVEV (reference sequence). The CDR3 DNA is TGTGCCAGCAGTTCAGGTCCCACACTCGTGGAGCTGTTTTTT. This translates into CASSSGPTLVELFF.

This clonotype was seen only a few times. The DNA is left out, because the CDR3 cannot be placed on it with certainty; the CDR3 is given as TCRdb lists it. J is TRBJ2-3 and V is TRBV5-1; the table gives TRBD2 as D, unverified against the DNA. The CDR3 is made up of 22 amino acids, end residues included. The germline gives CDR1 SGHRS, CDR2 YFSETQ. The CDR3 sequence: CASSFYICSARHGVRGTDTQYF.

The table lists this clonotype with many counts. This chain uses TRBV29-1 with TRBJ2-3; D might be TRBD1 or TRBD2, each matching 7 bases. CDR1 is SQVTM, CDR2 ANQGSEA, per germline. V lost 6 bases and J lost 5, with 12 bases in between. The CDR3 spans 12 residues. CDR3 loop: CSVRGGVDTQYF. CDR3 coding DNA: TGCAGCGTCAGGGGGGGAGTAGATACGCAGTATTTT.

This clonotype has a count of ten or more. The V and J genes are TRBV12-3 or TRBV12-4 and TRBJ2-5, with a weak D call TRBD1 (6 bases). The CDR3 contains 13 residues. V gave up 6 bases and J gave up 4 bases, with 12 bases separating them. The CDR3 sequence: CASSLRDTETQYF. Here the CDR3 DNA reads TGTGCCAGCAGCCTCAGGGACACAGAGACCCAGTACTTC.

This clonotype was counted ten times or more. The rearrangement joins TRBV7-3 to TRBJ2-7; 11 nucleotides match TRBD2. J gave up 2 bases and V 5 bases, and 5 bases lay outside the gene matches. The CDR3 runs 15 residues. Germline assignment: CDR1 SGHTA and CDR2 FQGTGA. CDR3 protein: CASSPGLAGPYEQYF. CDR3 nucleotides: TGTGCCAGCAGCCCCGGACTAGCGGGCCCCTACGAGCAGTACTTC.

This clonotype has a count of ten or more. The V gene is TRBV20-1, the J gene TRBJ2-3; 9 nucleotides align to TRBD2. The CDR3 runs 15 residues. V lost 6 bases and J lost 2; bases outside the gene matches: 9. Germline V gives CDR1 DFQATT, CDR2 SNEGSKA (reference sequence). The CDR3, as DNA: TGCAGTGCGGGAGACCGCGGGGGGGCCACAGATACGCAGTATTTT. The encoded protein is CSAGDRGGATDTQYF.

The V gene is TRBV4-2, the J gene TRBJ1-1; 12 positions match TRBD1. The CDR3 runs to 16 residues. The V segment lost 6 bases and the J segment 1 base; nucleotides outside the gene matches: 6. Germline V gives CDR1 LGHNA, CDR2 YNFKEQ. CDR3 amino acids: CASSPGTGGANTEAFF. The DNA for the CDR3 is TGTGCCAGCAGTCCCGGGACAGGGGGCGCGAACACTGAAGCTTTCTTT.

Relative to its sample, this clonotype is medium-sized. V gene TRBV5-5 combines with J gene TRBJ2-2; the match to TRBD2 covers 7 bases. CDR3 length: 16 amino acids. Trimming cost V 3 bases and J 3 bases; bases outside gene matches: 8. Germline V CDR1 and CDR2: SGHKS, YYEKEE (reference sequence). CDR3 nucleotide sequence: TGTGCCAGCAGCTCCTTCGGGGGGTGGGACACCGGGGAGCTGTTTTTT. This sequence encodes CASSSFGGWDTGELFF.

This clonotype was counted at least ten times. V and J are TRBV7-9 and TRBJ2-4; the D is unclear. This CDR3 region has 15 residues. V shed 5 bases and J shed 0 bases, with 11 bases lying between them. The germline V gene encodes CDR1 SEHNR and CDR2 FQNEAQ (reference sequence). The CDR3 loop is CASSQAHIAKNIQYF. As DNA, the CDR3 is TGTGCCAGCAGCCAGGCCCATATAGCCAAAAACATTCAGTACTTC.

At least ten counts were recorded for this clonotype. The chain combines TRBV20-1 with TRBJ2-7; D ambiguous. CDR1 is DFQATT and CDR2 is SNEGSKA in the germline V gene (reference sequence). Trimming shortened V by 3 bases and J by 0 bases, and 12 bases separated the two germline ends. The CDR3 is 14 amino acids. Here the CDR3 reads CSARRQVSSYEQYF. Here the CDR3 DNA reads TGCAGTGCTAGGAGGCAGGTTAGCTCCTACGAGCAGTACTTC.

The CDR3 DNA follows: TGTGCCAGCAGCATTAGAGGGAGAGGGGACATTCAGTACTTC. It specifies CASSIRGRGDIQYF. The chain joins TRBV7-2 to TRBJ2-6; D is possibly TRBD1 or TRBD2 (5 bases each). With the DNA end fitting TRBJ2-4 better, the J assignment may be wrong. CDR3 length: 14 amino acids. CDR1 and CDR2 from the germline V gene are SGHTA and FQGNSA.